The next 21 T cell receptor beta chains were all read from a single sample in a study of cytomegalovirus exposure and HLA in healthy donors. Amplification used 60 Vbeta primers and 13 Jbeta primers. Libraries were prepared by immunoSEQ multiplex PCR; TCRdb keeps only in-frame clonotypes and omits some of them. The table for this sample gives around 60,000 clones. Sample: PBMCs. Receptor source: a woman between 18 and 29 years old in good health and CMV-seronegative.

Considering frequency, this clone is medium-sized. The chain joins TRBV15 to TRBJ1-1, with a tentative D call TRBD1 (5 bases). This CDR3 contains 16 residues. Germline CDR1 LNHNV, CDR2 YYDKDF (reference sequence). With 1 base removed from V and 1 base from J, the gap between germline ends came to 13 bases. CDR3 DNA sequence: TGTGCCACCAGCAGAGGAAGGGGAGGAAAGAACACTGAAGCTTTCTTT. This codes for CATSRGRGGKNTEAFF.

The V and J genes are TRBV6-5 and TRBJ1-5, with unresolved D. The CDR3 length is 13 residues. Trimming took off 2 bases at V and 6 bases at J, with 8 bases between the two ends. Germline CDR1 and CDR2: MNHEY and SVGAGI. CDR3 protein: CASSYVYGQPQHF. For the CDR3, the DNA is TGTGCCAGCAGTTACGTATACGGTCAGCCCCAGCATTTT.

Comments on this clone: The junction and the germline gene differ at one end; a read error may be behind it. V gene TRBV18 combines with J gene TRBJ2-1, with TRBD2 identical over 8 bases. There are 17 residues in the CDR3. Germline-derived CDR1 and CDR2 are KGHSH and LQKENI. CDR3 loop: CASSPPVSGSSDNEQFF. The CDR3 DNA reads TGTGCCAGCTCACCACCGGTCAGCGGGAGCTCCGACAATGAGCAGTTCTTC.

The chain has TRBV9 and TRBJ2-3, with 10 bases aligning to TRBD2. This CDR3 is built from 16 residues. V shed 4 bases, J shed 4 bases, and the junction held 9 bases outside the gene matches. Germline V gives CDR1 SGDLS, CDR2 YYNGEE. CDR3 in amino acids: CASSPHSGRPADTQYF. The DNA of the CDR3 is TGTGCCAGCAGCCCCCATAGCGGGAGGCCCGCAGATACGCAGTATTTT.

The chain has TRBV5-1 and TRBJ1-1; 10 bases fit TRBD1. The CDR3 is made up of 14 amino acids. V lost 4 bases to trimming and J lost 3 bases; unmatched junction nucleotides: 3. CDR1 and CDR2 (germline): SGHRS, YFSETQ. CDR3 nucleotides: TGCGCCAGCAGCCGCGGACAGGGGGACACTGAAGCTTTCTTT. Translation gives CASSRGQGDTEAFF. Full variable domain (missing parts from reference TRBV5-1 and TRBJ1-1): KAGVTQTPRYLIKTRGQQVTLSCSPISGHRSVSWYQQTPGQGLQFLFEYFSETQRNKGNFPGRFSGRQFSNSRSEMNVSTLELGDSALYLCASSRGQGDTEAFFGQGTRLTVV.

The chain has TRBV6-5 and TRBJ1-1; D gene ambiguous. The CDR3 loop spans 14 amino acids. Germline CDR1 MNHEY, CDR2 SVGAGI. The V end was cut by 5 bases, the J end by 1 base, with 11 bases between. The CDR3 sequence is CASSTFQANTEAFF. The DNA of the CDR3 is TGTGCCAGCAGTACTTTCCAGGCGAACACTGAAGCTTTCTTT.

This chain joins TRBV11-3 and TRBJ1-2; maybe TRBD1 (6 bases). Per the germline V gene, CDR1 is SGHNT and CDR2 is YENEEA. Trimming took off 1 base at V and 4 bases at J, with 10 bases between the two ends. CDR3 length equals 14 residues. The CDR3 here is CASSLGQASYGYTF. The CDR3 DNA reads as TGTGCCAGCAGCTTAGGACAGGCGAGCTATGGCTACACCTTC.

Regarding this clone: Other DNA sequences in this specimen translate into the identical CDR3. The CDR3 region is CASSVDSRNTEAFF. In nucleotides, the CDR3 is TGCGCCAGCAGCGTGGACAGCCGGAACACTGAAGCTTTCTTT. This chain links TRBV5-1 with TRBJ1-1; a possible D gene is TRBD1 (6 bases). This CDR3 has 14 residues. Between the trimmed V and J ends, which lost 4 bases and 1 base, there was a span of 11 bases. The germline V gene encodes CDR1 SGHRS and CDR2 YFSETQ.

V and J are TRBV2 and TRBJ1-5; D is ambiguous. The V gene's germline CDR1 is SNHLY and CDR2 FYNNEI. V lost 4 bases to trimming and J lost 3 bases, with 10 bases between them. The CDR3 is made up of 14 amino acids. The CDR3 sequence: CASSVLQSNQPQHF. Here the CDR3 DNA reads TGTGCCAGCAGTGTATTACAGTCCAATCAGCCCCAGCATTTT.

Of note for this clone: The sample has other DNA sequences that encode this CDR3 too. The rearrangement joins TRBV25-1 to TRBJ2-7, with 7 bases lining up with TRBD1. Looked up from germline, CDR1 is MGHDK and CDR2 is SYGVNS. V shed 3 bases and J 5 bases; nucleotides not matched to a gene: 7. The CDR3 is made up of 14 amino acids. Written as DNA, the CDR3 is TGTGCCAGCAGTGAGCCCGACAGGGTCCACGAGCAGTACTTC. Translation: CASSEPDRVHEQYF.

The rearrangement uses TRBV7-3 and TRBJ2-1; 7 bases align to TRBD2. The CDR3 consists of 14 residues. CDR1 is SGHTA and CDR2 is FQGTGA in the germline V gene. The V and J ends lost 6 bases and 2 bases, in that order; junction bases with no gene match: 4. In DNA form, the CDR3 reads TGTGCCAGCAGTGTGGGACTAACCTACAATGAGCAGTTCTTC. Residues: CASSVGLTYNEQFF.

The V and J genes are TRBV30 and TRBJ2-1; D unclear. Germline V gene lookup returns CDR1 GTSNPN and CDR2 SVGIG (reference sequence). The CDR3 spans 13 residues. Trimming stripped 2 bases from V and 0 bases from J, with 5 bases between. Here the CDR3 reads CAWSISSYNEQFF. CDR3 DNA: TGTGCCTGGAGTATTAGCTCCTACAATGAGCAGTTCTTC.

The chain couples TRBV6-1 to TRBJ2-3; 10 bases align to TRBD2. V trimming: 6 bases; J trimming: 1 base; junction bases outside the gene matches: 13. Germline V gives CDR1 MNHNS, CDR2 SASEGT. There are 18 residues in the CDR3. The CDR3 is CASREPAGGPSGTDTQYF. CDR3 bases: TGTGCCAGCAGGGAACCAGCGGGAGGGCCCTCTGGCACAGATACGCAGTATTTT.

The gene calls are TRBV9 and TRBJ1-2; D uncertain. The CDR3 extends over 14 amino acids. Germline V lookup: CDR1 SGDLS, CDR2 YYNGEE. V lost 0 bases, J lost 6 bases, and 12 bases lay in between. The CDR3 loop is CASSVGEGRNGYTF. In DNA, the CDR3 is TGTGCCAGCAGCGTAGGGGAGGGTCGTAATGGCTACACCTTC.

The V gene is TRBV5-4, the J gene TRBJ1-1, with D perhaps TRBD1 (5 bases). Per germline, CDR1 SGHNT and CDR2 YYREEE (reference sequence). CDR3 size: 17 residues. The V end lost 0 bases, the J end lost 0 bases, and 15 bases lay between the germline ends. The CDR3 is CASSLDSGPWVNTEAFF. The CDR3 DNA follows: TGTGCCAGCAGCTTGGACTCAGGGCCCTGGGTGAACACTGAAGCTTTCTTT.

V usage is TRBV10-3 and J usage is TRBJ1-4; perhaps TRBD1 as D (6 bases). The CDR3 covers 14 residues. Germline CDR1 and CDR2: ENHRY and SYGVKD. The V gene lost 7 bases and the J gene lost 1 base, with 10 bases spanning the gap. DNA for the CDR3: TGTGCCATCAAGAAGGACAGAACTAATGAAAAACTGTTTTTT. Residues: CAIKKDRTNEKLFF.

This chain connects TRBV28 to TRBJ1-5, with D possibly being TRBD1 (5 bases). Trimming pared 4 bases from V and 0 bases from J, leaving 10 bases between. The CDR3 is 15 residues long. CDR1 and CDR2 from the germline V gene are MDHEN and SYDVKM. This CDR3 is CASSSRQSSNQPQHF. For the CDR3, the DNA is TGTGCCAGCAGTTCCCGACAGAGTAGCAATCAGCCCCAGCATTTT.

The rearrangement uses TRBV9 and TRBJ2-1; D is unresolved. V lost 2 bases to trimming and J lost 3 bases, with 6 bases between them. Germline values: CDR1 SGDLS, CDR2 YYNGEE. The CDR3 is 13 residues long. The CDR3 reads CASSVNSYNEQFF. The CDR3 DNA reads TGTGCCAGCAGCGTCAACAGCTACAATGAGCAGTTCTTC.

The chain recombines TRBV6-5 with TRBJ1-2; 7 positions match TRBD1. The CDR3 is 13 residues long. CDR1 and CDR2 from the germline V gene are MNHEY and SVGAGI. After removal of 5 bases from V and 7 bases from J, the junction contained 7 bases not matched to a gene. The CDR3 region has the DNA TGTGCCAGCAGTCCGCAAGGGGGCAGTGGCTACACCTTC. Protein sequence: CASSPQGGSGYTF.

This chain links TRBV6-5 with TRBJ1-2; the match to TRBD1 covers 8 bases. Germline V gene lookup returns CDR1 MNHEY and CDR2 SVGAGI. Unmatched junction bases numbered 14, after V lost 6 bases and J lost 8 bases. The CDR3 spans 15 residues. The CDR3 loop is CASRPSSTGAKGYTF. DNA for the CDR3: TGTGCCAGCAGGCCGAGCTCGACAGGGGCAAAAGGCTACACCTTC.

The rearrangement uses TRBV5-1 and TRBJ1-6, with a tentative D call TRBD1 (6 bases). The ends were cut back, 0 bases at V and 10 bases at J, with 14 bases in the middle. CDR1 is SGHRS and CDR2 is YFSETQ in the germline V gene. The CDR3 contains 15 residues. DNA of the CDR3: TGCGCCAGCAGCTTGGAGTCAGGGGTCGGCTCACCCCTCCACTTT. Translated, it gives CASSLESGVGSPLHF.